This T cell receptor (beta chain) was recovered during a study of blood T cell repertoires in COVID-19. At the level of the study: The origin of the acute and convalescent COVID-19 samples was the United States, Italy and Spain. In each case, the material was cDNA or gDNA derived from T cells, B-cell-depleted T cells, or PBMCs.

Original handling: Reference gene primers were amplified, and this amplification served to estimate nucleated cell counts. Assay used: immunoSEQ multiplex PCR; TCRdb lists only in-frame clones, some missing. V, J and clone size reflect that table, while D and trimming were determined from the DNA. The table lists a few hundred thousand clones, 86% of them singletons. CDR1 and CDR2 (germline): MGHDK, SYGVNS. V was trimmed by 2 bases and J by 0 bases, leaving 4 bases between them. The CDR3 consists of 13 residues. Sequenced material: peripheral blood. The source is a man aged 18 to 29 with active or convalescent COVID-19. The chain couples TRBV25-1 to TRBJ1-2, with D unclear. CDR3 DNA sequence: TGTGCCAGCAGTGAACGGGCTAACTATGGCTACACCTTC. This gives the protein CASSERANYGYTF.